A selection of T cell receptor beta chains follows, all from one sample in a study of T cells in Graves' hyperthyroidism and ophthalmopathy. Using its own MiXCR run on the multiplex PCR reads, TCRdb lists one record per CDR3 protein. The sample includes about 400,000 distinct CDR3 sequences, more than 13% of them seen just once. Material: blood. Source of these receptors: a man between 50 and 59 years old with Graves' ophthalmopathy. CDR3s leave out the opening cysteine and the closing phenylalanine or tryptophan. The order of the fields is clone size, V gene, J gene, D gene, CDR3 protein. D genes are given only for firm matches. Expanded clones are given a class, and other clones once, few, many or no size at all.

abundance: many; v_gene: TRBV6-1; j_gene: TRBJ2-5; d_gene: NA; CDR3aa: ASSPETGRPQETQY
abundance: many; v_gene: TRBV7-9; j_gene: TRBJ2-2; d_gene: NA; CDR3aa: ASSLDGIDTGELF
abundance: NA; v_gene: TRBV9; j_gene: TRBJ2-2; d_gene: TRBD1; CDR3aa: ASSVEGGWNTGELF
abundance: once; v_gene: TRBV19; j_gene: TRBJ2-6; d_gene: NA; CDR3aa: VSSSFAGANVLT
abundance: many; v_gene: TRBV29-1; j_gene: TRBJ2-1; d_gene: NA; CDR3aa: SVDSLAYNYNEQF
abundance: many; v_gene: TRBV9; j_gene: TRBJ2-1; d_gene: TRBD2; CDR3aa: ASSVGSRARRLAGDPYNEQF
abundance: NA; v_gene: TRBV27; j_gene: TRBJ2-2; d_gene: TRBD2; CDR3aa: ASSSTSGRSIRELF
abundance: NA; v_gene: TRBV11-2; j_gene: TRBJ2-7; d_gene: NA; CDR3aa: ASSQGMTGTYEQY
abundance: many; v_gene: TRBV2; j_gene: TRBJ2-5; d_gene: TRBD1; CDR3aa: ASREQGARQETQY
abundance: many; v_gene: TRBV5-5; j_gene: TRBJ2-7; d_gene: TRBD1; CDR3aa: ASSLAAGGRHEQY
abundance: many; v_gene: TRBV27; j_gene: TRBJ1-5; d_gene: NA; CDR3aa: ASSPSGAGYSNQPQH
abundance: few; v_gene: TRBV5-5; j_gene: TRBJ2-5; d_gene: NA; CDR3aa: ASSSGRAETQY
abundance: many; v_gene: TRBV28; j_gene: TRBJ2-1; d_gene: NA; CDR3aa: ASSQPLAGPYNEQF
abundance: many; v_gene: TRBV5-1; j_gene: TRBJ1-5; d_gene: NA; CDR3aa: ASPWGGRVDQPQH
abundance: many; v_gene: TRBV30; j_gene: TRBJ2-2; d_gene: NA; CDR3aa: AWKAGLRGIWPGELF
abundance: many; v_gene: TRBV5-1; j_gene: TRBJ2-3; d_gene: NA; CDR3aa: ASSLGNSQADTQY
abundance: NA; v_gene: TRBV4-1; j_gene: TRBJ2-1; d_gene: TRBD1; CDR3aa: ASSWDSAYNEQF
abundance: many; v_gene: TRBV12-3/TRBV12-4; j_gene: TRBJ2-5; d_gene: TRBD1; CDR3aa: ASRNTGVQETQY
abundance: NA; v_gene: TRBV6-2/TRBV6-3; j_gene: TRBJ1-1; d_gene: NA; CDR3aa: ASSIDWGWAF
abundance: many; v_gene: TRBV3-1; j_gene: TRBJ2-3; d_gene: TRBD2; CDR3aa: ASSPGGRPDTQY
abundance: many; v_gene: TRBV11-3; j_gene: TRBJ2-7; d_gene: NA; CDR3aa: ASSLEQYSYEQY
abundance: many; v_gene: TRBV7-2; j_gene: TRBJ2-5; d_gene: NA; CDR3aa: ASSLFGFQETQY
abundance: NA; v_gene: TRBV14; j_gene: TRBJ2-5; d_gene: NA; CDR3aa: ASSQSGETQY
abundance: many; v_gene: TRBV5-1; j_gene: TRBJ1-1; d_gene: NA; CDR3aa: ASSLEGQLNTEAF
abundance: NA; v_gene: TRBV6-2/TRBV6-3; j_gene: TRBJ1-4; d_gene: NA; CDR3aa: ASSRDEEKLF
abundance: many; v_gene: TRBV11-3; j_gene: TRBJ1-2; d_gene: NA; CDR3aa: ASSQNVEVGYT
abundance: NA; v_gene: TRBV7-6; j_gene: TRBJ2-1; d_gene: NA; CDR3aa: ASSLASDSSYNEQF
abundance: many; v_gene: TRBV2; j_gene: TRBJ2-1; d_gene: TRBD2; CDR3aa: ASGLIAGKVSGEQF
abundance: many; v_gene: TRBV10-2; j_gene: TRBJ2-7; d_gene: TRBD2; CDR3aa: ASSMTSGRPYEQY
abundance: NA; v_gene: TRBV18; j_gene: TRBJ2-2; d_gene: NA; CDR3aa: ASSASPAAGELF
abundance: few; v_gene: TRBV6-1; j_gene: TRBJ1-5; d_gene: NA; CDR3aa: ASFPTPSSNQPQH
abundance: NA; v_gene: TRBV19; j_gene: TRBJ2-5; d_gene: TRBD2; CDR3aa: ASSIRRLAGAGETQY
abundance: many; v_gene: TRBV20-1; j_gene: TRBJ2-7; d_gene: TRBD2; CDR3aa: SARDSGRWYEQY
abundance: many; v_gene: TRBV5-1; j_gene: TRBJ2-7; d_gene: TRBD1; CDR3aa: ASSQGQGLGEQY
abundance: few; v_gene: TRBV7-9; j_gene: TRBJ2-7; d_gene: NA; CDR3aa: ASSLAGPASYEQY
abundance: many; v_gene: TRBV20-1; j_gene: TRBJ2-7; d_gene: NA; CDR3aa: SARDLGIQYEQY
abundance: NA; v_gene: TRBV2; j_gene: TRBJ2-1; d_gene: TRBD2; CDR3aa: ASSEPLAGVDNEQF
abundance: many; v_gene: TRBV12-3/TRBV12-4; j_gene: TRBJ1-3; d_gene: NA; CDR3aa: ASSSDESSGNTIY
abundance: many; v_gene: TRBV3-1; j_gene: TRBJ1-2; d_gene: TRBD1; CDR3aa: ASSQESTGTVGYT
abundance: NA; v_gene: TRBV27; j_gene: TRBJ2-6; d_gene: NA; CDR3aa: ASRPGTPLSGANVLT
abundance: NA; v_gene: TRBV20-1; j_gene: TRBJ2-4; d_gene: NA; CDR3aa: SARRGRDIQY
abundance: once; v_gene: TRBV6-2/TRBV6-3; j_gene: TRBJ1-3; d_gene: NA; CDR3aa: ASSANGYNDGNTIY
abundance: NA; v_gene: TRBV7-3; j_gene: TRBJ2-3; d_gene: NA; CDR3aa: ASLRTTGTNTQY
abundance: NA; v_gene: TRBV3-1; j_gene: TRBJ1-2; d_gene: NA; CDR3aa: ASSRVTSNYGYT
abundance: many; v_gene: TRBV28; j_gene: TRBJ2-1; d_gene: NA; CDR3aa: ASSFRSWSSYNEQF
abundance: NA; v_gene: TRBV28; j_gene: TRBJ2-1; d_gene: NA; CDR3aa: ASQFSGYERF
abundance: few; v_gene: TRBV6-2/TRBV6-3; j_gene: TRBJ2-3; d_gene: NA; CDR3aa: ASANLRDTQY
abundance: NA; v_gene: TRBV5-1; j_gene: TRBJ2-5; d_gene: TRBD2; CDR3aa: ASSKEREGLTQY
abundance: many; v_gene: TRBV3-1; j_gene: TRBJ1-4; d_gene: NA; CDR3aa: ASSISGEGYSNEKLF
abundance: many; v_gene: TRBV2; j_gene: TRBJ2-1; d_gene: NA; CDR3aa: ASSGAGGDEQF
abundance: NA; v_gene: TRBV18; j_gene: TRBJ2-2; d_gene: TRBD2; CDR3aa: ASRKTSGIPNTGELF
abundance: many; v_gene: TRBV2; j_gene: TRBJ2-1; d_gene: TRBD2; CDR3aa: ASSRTSLYNEQF
abundance: many; v_gene: TRBV20-1; j_gene: TRBJ2-1; d_gene: TRBD2; CDR3aa: SATLGTSGNNEQF
abundance: many; v_gene: TRBV5-5; j_gene: TRBJ2-5; d_gene: NA; CDR3aa: ASTPEGRQETQY